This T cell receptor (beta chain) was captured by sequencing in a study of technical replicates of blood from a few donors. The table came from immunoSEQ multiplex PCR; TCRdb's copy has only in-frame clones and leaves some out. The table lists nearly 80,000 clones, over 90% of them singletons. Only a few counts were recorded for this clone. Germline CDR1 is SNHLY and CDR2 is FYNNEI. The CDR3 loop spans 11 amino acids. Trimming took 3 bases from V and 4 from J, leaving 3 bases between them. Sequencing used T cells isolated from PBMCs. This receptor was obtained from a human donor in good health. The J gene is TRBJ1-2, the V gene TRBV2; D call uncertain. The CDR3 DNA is TGTGCCAGCAGTGACAGCTATGGCTACACCTTC. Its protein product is CASSDSYGYTF.